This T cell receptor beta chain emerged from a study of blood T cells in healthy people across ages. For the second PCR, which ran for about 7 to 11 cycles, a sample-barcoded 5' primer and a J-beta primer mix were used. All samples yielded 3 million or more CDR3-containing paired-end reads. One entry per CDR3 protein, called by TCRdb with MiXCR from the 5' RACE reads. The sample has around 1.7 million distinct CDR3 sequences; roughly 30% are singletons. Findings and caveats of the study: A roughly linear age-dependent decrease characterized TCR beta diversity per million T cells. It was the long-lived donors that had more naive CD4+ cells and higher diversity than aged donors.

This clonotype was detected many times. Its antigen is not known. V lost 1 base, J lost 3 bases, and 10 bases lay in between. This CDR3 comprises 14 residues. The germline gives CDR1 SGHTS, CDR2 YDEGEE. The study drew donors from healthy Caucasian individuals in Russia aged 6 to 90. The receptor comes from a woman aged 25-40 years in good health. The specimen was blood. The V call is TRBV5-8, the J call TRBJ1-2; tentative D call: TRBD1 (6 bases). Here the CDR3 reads CASSLRGVDYGYTF. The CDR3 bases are TGTGCCAGCAGCTTGAGGGGGGTGGACTATGGCTACACCTTC. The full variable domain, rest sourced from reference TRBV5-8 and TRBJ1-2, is EAGVTQSPTHLIKTRGQQATLRCSPISGHTSVYWYQQALGLGLQFLLWYDEGEERNRGNFPPRFSGRQFPNYSSELNVNALELEDSALYLCASSLRGVDYGYTFGSGTRLTVV.